Reported below is one T cell receptor (beta chain). Version v3.0 of the immunoSEQ assay was performed at survey level. Data came from immunoSEQ multiplex PCR; TCRdb stores just in-frame clones and leaves some out. The sample contains tens of thousands of clones, 80% to 85% of which appear only once. This sample was included in a study of long-term antiretroviral therapy in people with HIV. V was pared by 5 bases and J by 4 bases, with 11 bases between. CDR1 is MNHNS and CDR2 is SASEGT in the germline V gene. The CDR3 is made up of 13 amino acids. Sequencing used unsorted PBMCs, obtained 2.8 years after starting antiretroviral therapy. The chain carries TRBV6-1 and TRBJ1-2, with D hard to call. The receptor was isolated from a man aged 30 to 45 with HIV. The CDR3, as DNA: TGTGCCAGCAGTCAACCTTTAAGCTATGGCTACACCTTC. Protein sequence: CASSQPLSYGYTF.